These T cell receptor beta chains were read from a single sample in a study of human T cells and chemical hapten exposure. TCRdb re-derived calls from the RACE reads in MiXCR, one entry per CDR3 protein. The table shows around 100,000 distinct CDR3 sequences, with approximately 11% occurring only once. The sequencing here drew on whole blood, taken in connection with sensitization to the hapten diphenylcyclopropenone (DPC). All receptors come from a woman aged 55-69 years with alopecia areata. Some clones in this sample may be carry-over from other donors' samples. Each CDR3 is given without its conserved first and last residue. A row's size may be missing; if present it is once, few, many or a size class.

v_call | clone_size | cdr3_aa
TRBV7-3 | few | ASSEGSSGNTIY
TRBV18 | few | ASPALLGDTQY
TRBV7-9 | . | ASSWDRHQDTQY
TRBV7-8 | many | ASSARQGTYNEQF
TRBV6-5 | . | ASSDLADYTDTQY
TRBV3-1 | many | ASRQGANTGELF
TRBV5-4 | few | ASRMADTQY
TRBV4-2 | many | ASSQEGGGGTDTQY
TRBV7-6 | many | ASSLVGRVDEKLF
TRBV7-8 | many | ASSLWSRLGPGEKLF
TRBV12-3/TRBV12-4 | . | ASPSGGNEQF
TRBV9 | . | ASSVGLTYEQY
TRBV29-1 | many | SVEDGPGGPYNEQF
TRBV6-1 | few | ASRGGIRNYGYT
TRBV7-9 | many | ASNRDNTEAF
TRBV18 | few | ASSAGQGGEQY
TRBV7-6 | few | ASSLGRYNEQF
TRBV10-1 | . | ASSKTSGGTDTQY
TRBV2 | many | ASSGWERGQGDYGYT
TRBV29-1 | . | SVGSGQGVYEQY
TRBV7-7 | few | ASSLGGGGGRETQY
TRBV25-1 | . | ASSVITGVRTEAF
TRBV2 | many | ASWAGASYEQY
TRBV11-2 | many | ASSLGSGNTIY
TRBV5-1 | . | ASSPQGTAYEQY
TRBV29-1 | many | SVQGFATDTQY
TRBV7-8 | many | ASSLSQGDGYT
TRBV5-5 | . | ASSSLEGEQY
TRBV29-1 | many | STRTGNQPQH
TRBV10-2 | few | ASSVPGGETQY
TRBV30 | many | AWSLGTGLGYGYT
TRBV7-2 | . | ASSLAGTSGYEQY
TRBV11-2 | many | ASGGAGETQY
TRBV3-1 | few | ASSQVSTEQF
TRBV5-1 | many | ASSPILGVMNTEAF
TRBV5-6 | many | ASSSKGQSSGSYEQY
TRBV7-6 | few | ASSLGTGGKYEQY
TRBV5-1 | few | ASSLGRSTNEKLF
TRBV9 | few | ASSVEDRGESEQY
TRBV20-1 | many | SARDQGVGYT
TRBV6-5 | many | ASSYGVGDTQY
TRBV12-5 | . | ASGLGNLQETQY
TRBV7-9 | . | ASSHGQGAFVGEKLF
TRBV5-5 | few | ASSLEFRGVGANVLT
TRBV11-2 | many | ASSLTPTSGVEETQY
TRBV5-1 | many | ASSLDLLSGPYEQY